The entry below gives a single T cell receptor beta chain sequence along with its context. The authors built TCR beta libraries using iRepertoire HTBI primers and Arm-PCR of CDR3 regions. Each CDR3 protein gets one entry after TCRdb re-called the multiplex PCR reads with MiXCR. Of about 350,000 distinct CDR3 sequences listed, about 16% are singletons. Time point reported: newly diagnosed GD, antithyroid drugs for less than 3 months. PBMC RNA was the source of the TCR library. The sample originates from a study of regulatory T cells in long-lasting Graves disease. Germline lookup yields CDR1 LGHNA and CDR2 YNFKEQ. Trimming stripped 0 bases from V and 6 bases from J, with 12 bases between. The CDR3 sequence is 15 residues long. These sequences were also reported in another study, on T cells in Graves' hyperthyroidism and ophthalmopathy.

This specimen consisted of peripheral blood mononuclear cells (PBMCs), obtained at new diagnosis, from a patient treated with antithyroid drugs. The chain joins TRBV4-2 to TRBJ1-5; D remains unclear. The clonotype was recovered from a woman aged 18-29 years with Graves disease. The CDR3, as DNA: TGTGCCAGCAGCCAAGATTGGGGATTGAGTCAGCCCCAGCATTTT. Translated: CASSQDWGLSQPQHF.